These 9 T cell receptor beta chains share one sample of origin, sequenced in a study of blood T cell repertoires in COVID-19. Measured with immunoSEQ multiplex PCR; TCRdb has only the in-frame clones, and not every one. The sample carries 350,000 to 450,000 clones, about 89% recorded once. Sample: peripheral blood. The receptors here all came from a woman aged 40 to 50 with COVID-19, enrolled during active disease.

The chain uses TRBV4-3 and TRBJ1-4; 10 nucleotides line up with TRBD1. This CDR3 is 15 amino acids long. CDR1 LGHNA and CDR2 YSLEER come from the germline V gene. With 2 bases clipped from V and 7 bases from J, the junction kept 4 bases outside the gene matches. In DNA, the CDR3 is TGCGCCAGCAGCCAAAGGACAGGGGGAGTTGAAAAACTGTTTTTT. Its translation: CASSQRTGGVEKLFF.

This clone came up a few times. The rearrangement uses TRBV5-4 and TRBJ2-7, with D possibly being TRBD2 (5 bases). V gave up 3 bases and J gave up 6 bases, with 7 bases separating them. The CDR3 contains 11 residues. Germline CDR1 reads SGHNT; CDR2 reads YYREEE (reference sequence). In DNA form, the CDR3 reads TGTGCCAGCAGCTCGGGATTCGAGCAGTACTTC. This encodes CASSSGFEQYF.

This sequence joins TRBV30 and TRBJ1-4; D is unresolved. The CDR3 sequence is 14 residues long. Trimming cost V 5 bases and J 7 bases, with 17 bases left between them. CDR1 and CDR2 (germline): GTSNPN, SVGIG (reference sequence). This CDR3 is CAWHLPSRGEKLFF. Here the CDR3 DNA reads TGTGCCTGGCATCTCCCTTCACGAGGTGAAAAACTGTTTTTT.

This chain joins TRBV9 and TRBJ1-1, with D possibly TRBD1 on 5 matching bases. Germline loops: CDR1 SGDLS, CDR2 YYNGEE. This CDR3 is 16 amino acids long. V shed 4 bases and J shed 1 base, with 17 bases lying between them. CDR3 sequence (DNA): TGTGCCAGCAGCCCAGACCTTAGGGGAGGGAACACTGAAGCTTTCTTT. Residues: CASSPDLRGGNTEAFF. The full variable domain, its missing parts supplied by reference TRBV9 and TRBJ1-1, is DSGVTQTPKHLITATGQRVTLRCSPRSGDLSVYWYQQSLDQGLQFLIQYYNGEERAKGNILERFSAQQFPDLHSELNLSSLELGDSALYFCASSPDLRGGNTEAFFGQGTRLTVV.

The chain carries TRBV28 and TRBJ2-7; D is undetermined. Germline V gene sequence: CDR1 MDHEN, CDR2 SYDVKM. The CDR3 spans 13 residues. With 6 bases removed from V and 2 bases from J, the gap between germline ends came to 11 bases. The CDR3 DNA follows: TGTGCCAGCAGAAACAATTTCCCCTACGAGCAGTACTTC. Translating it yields CASRNNFPYEQYF.

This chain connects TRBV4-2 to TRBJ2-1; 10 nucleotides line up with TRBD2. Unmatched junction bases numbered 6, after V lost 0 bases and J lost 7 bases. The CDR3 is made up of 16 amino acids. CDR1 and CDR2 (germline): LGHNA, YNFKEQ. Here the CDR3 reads CASSQEVAGGGNEQFF. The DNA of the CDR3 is TGTGCCAGCAGCCAAGAGGTAGCGGGGGGCGGTAATGAGCAGTTCTTC.

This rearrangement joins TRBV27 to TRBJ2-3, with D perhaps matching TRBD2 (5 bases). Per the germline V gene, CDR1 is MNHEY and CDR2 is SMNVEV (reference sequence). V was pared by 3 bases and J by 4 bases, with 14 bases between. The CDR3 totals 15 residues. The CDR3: CASSFSGERADTQYF. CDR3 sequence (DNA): TGTGCCAGCAGTTTTTCTGGGGAGAGGGCAGATACGCAGTATTTT.

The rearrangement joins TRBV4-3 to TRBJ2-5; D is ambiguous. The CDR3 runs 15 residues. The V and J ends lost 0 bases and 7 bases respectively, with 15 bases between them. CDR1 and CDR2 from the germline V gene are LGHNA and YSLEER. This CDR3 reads CASSQDGFGEATQYF. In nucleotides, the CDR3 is TGCGCCAGCAGCCAAGATGGTTTCGGTGAGGCGACCCAGTACTTC.

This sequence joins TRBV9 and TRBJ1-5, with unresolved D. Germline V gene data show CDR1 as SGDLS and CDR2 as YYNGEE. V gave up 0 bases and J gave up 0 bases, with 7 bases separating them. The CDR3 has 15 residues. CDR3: CASSVGGNSNQPQHF. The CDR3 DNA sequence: TGTGCCAGCAGCGTAGGAGGAAATAGCAATCAGCCCCAGCATTTT. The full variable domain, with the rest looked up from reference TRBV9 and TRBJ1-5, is DSGVTQTPKHLITATGQRVTLRCSPRSGDLSVYWYQQSLDQGLQFLIQYYNGEERAKGNILERFSAQQFPDLHSELNLSSLELGDSALYFCASSVGGNSNQPQHFGDGTRLSIL.